These 8 T cell receptor beta chains were all obtained from the same sample, sequenced in a study of PD-1 blockade in classical Hodgkin lymphoma. Sequenced by immunoSEQ multiplex PCR; TCRdb stores in-frame clones only, minus some. The sample contains roughly 70,000 clones, nearly 95% of which appear only once. Time point reported: newly diagnosed, previously untreated cHL patient sample. Source material: peripheral blood mononuclear cells (PBMCs). The receptor source for this set is a human donor with classical Hodgkin lymphoma.

For this clone: Germline and junction disagree at one end, which may indicate a read error. This sequence joins TRBV7-2 and TRBJ1-2; no clear D gene. This CDR3 has 14 amino acids. CDR1 and CDR2 (germline): SGHTA, FQGNSA. The CDR3 region has the DNA TGTGCCAACAGCCAAGGCCCCTCTAACTATGGCTACACCTTC. It encodes CANSQGPSNYGYTF.

The rearrangement joins TRBV7-7 to TRBJ2-5; possible D gene TRBD1, 5 bases. CDR3 length: 15 amino acids. V shed 1 base and J shed 2 bases, with 11 bases lying between them. CDR1 SSHAT and CDR2 FNYEAQ come from the germline V gene (reference sequence). The CDR3 nucleotides read TGTGCCAGCAGCTTAGAATGGTCAGGGCAAGAGACCCAGTACTTC. This codes for CASSLEWSGQETQYF. Filled out from reference TRBV7-7 and TRBJ2-5, the complete variable domain reads GAGVSQSPRYKVTKRGQDVTLRCDPISSHATLYWYQQALGQGPEFLTYFNYEAQPDKSGLPSDRFSAERPEGSISTLTIQRTEQRDSAMYRCASSLEWSGQETQYFGPGTRLLVL.

The V gene is TRBV9, the J gene TRBJ2-3, with 7 bases matching TRBD2. V was pared by 0 bases and J by 0 bases, with 10 bases of the junction left unmatched. This CDR3 has 18 amino acids. Germline V gene lookup returns CDR1 SGDLS and CDR2 YYNGEE. The CDR3 protein is CASSVGEGAGRSTDTQYF. In nucleotides, the CDR3 is TGTGCCAGCAGCGTAGGAGAAGGAGCGGGACGTAGCACAGATACGCAGTATTTT.

The chain combines TRBV9 with TRBJ1-2; 8 bases align to TRBD1. Trimming cost V 3 bases and J 1 base; bases outside gene matches: 11. In germline, CDR1 is SGDLS, CDR2 YYNGEE. CDR3 length equals 17 residues. The DNA of the CDR3 is TGTGCCAGCAGCGAGTATATCGGGACAGGCAATAACTATGGCTACACCTTC. Residues: CASSEYIGTGNNYGYTF.

The rearrangement links TRBV6-1 to TRBJ1-1; D ambiguous. Trimming removed 6 bases at V and 7 bases at J, with 9 bases between. The length of the CDR3 is 11 residues. The germline V gene has CDR1 MNHNS and CDR2 SASEGT. Here the CDR3 DNA reads TGTGCCAGCAGGACCCTCCTTGAAGCTTTCTTT. This gives the protein CASRTLLEAFF.

CDR3 nucleotide sequence: TGTGCCAGCAGCTTGGCGGGGAAACCTAATATCTATGGCTACACCTTC. Protein sequence: CASSLAGKPNIYGYTF. The chain combines TRBV5-4 with TRBJ1-2, with no clear D. The V gene lost 0 bases and the J gene lost 4 bases, with 16 bases spanning the gap. The CDR3 has 16 amino acids. Per germline, CDR1 SGHNT and CDR2 YYREEE (reference sequence).

The chain links TRBV23-1 to TRBJ2-1, with 7 bases aligning to TRBD2. TRBV23-1 is filed as an ORF, its function uncertain. The V gene end was trimmed by 5 bases and the J gene end by 0 bases; junction bases not matched to a gene: 7. CDR3 size: 16 residues. CDR3 bases: TGCGCCAGCAGTGGGGGGGATGAGATCTCCTACAATGAGCAGTTCTTC. It encodes CASSGGDEISYNEQFF.

The chain carries TRBV2 and TRBJ2-6; D ambiguous. The CDR3 loop spans 13 amino acids. V lost 6 bases and J lost 0, with 3 bases in between. Looked up from germline, CDR1 is SNHLY and CDR2 is FYNNEI. The CDR3 nucleotides are TGTGCCAGCAGGGTCTCTGGGGCCAACGTCCTGACTTTC. Its translation: CASRVSGANVLTF.